This entry lists 31 T cell receptor beta chains sequenced from one sample in a study of blood T cell repertoires in COVID-19. Assay: immunoSEQ multiplex PCR; the TCRdb copy retains only in-frame clones and omits some. Among 340,000 or so clones listed, about 83% were seen once. Material: peripheral blood. These receptors were obtained from a man aged 25-40 years with active or convalescent COVID-19.

In this sample, this clone turned up once. This chain connects TRBV5-1 to TRBJ1-4, with TRBD1 matching 7 bases. Germline CDR1 reads SGHRS; CDR2 reads YFSETQ. CDR3 length equals 15 residues. The V gene end was trimmed by 2 bases and the J gene end by 5 bases; junction bases not matched to a gene: 6. This CDR3 reads CASSFAGTENEKLFF. The CDR3 coding sequence is TGCGCCAGCAGCTTTGCCGGGACAGAGAATGAAAAACTGTTTTTT. Full variable domain (missing parts from reference TRBV5-1 and TRBJ1-4): KAGVTQTPRYLIKTRGQQVTLSCSPISGHRSVSWYQQTPGQGLQFLFEYFSETQRNKGNFPGRFSGRQFSNSRSEMNVSTLELGDSALYLCASSFAGTENEKLFFGSGTQLSVL.

The chain combines TRBV11-2 with TRBJ1-1; D is perhaps TRBD1 (5 bases). Germline CDR1 SGHAT, CDR2 FQNNGV. The CDR3 is 17 residues long. The V gene lost 0 bases and the J gene lost 1 base, with 15 bases spanning the gap. For the CDR3, the DNA is TGTGCCAGCAGCTTAGAGTTCTACGCCGGGGGGAACACTGAAGCTTTCTTT. It codes for CASSLEFYAGGNTEAFF.

This sequence joins TRBV6-7 and TRBJ2-7; 8 positions match TRBD1. TRBV6-7 is known as an ORF, though its function is uncertain. CDR3 length: 16 residues. The trim removed 2 bases at V and 2 bases at J, leaving 8 bases unmatched. The CDR3: CASSYPDRDGTYEQYF. The CDR3 coding sequence is TGTGCCAGCAGTTACCCGGACAGGGATGGAACCTACGAGCAGTACTTC.

This clone has more than one count but fewer than ten. The gene calls are TRBV5-1 and TRBJ2-7; the match to TRBD1 covers 7 bases. The CDR3 covers 16 residues. With 4 bases clipped from V and 1 base from J, the junction kept 11 bases outside the gene matches. Germline V lookup: CDR1 SGHRS, CDR2 YFSETQ. The CDR3 DNA sequence: TGCGCCAGCAGCAGCTACGGGACAGCCTCGTCCTACGAGCAGTACTTC. This gives the protein CASSSYGTASSYEQYF.

The chain couples TRBV7-5 to TRBJ2-5; no DNA check was done on the table's D call, TRBD2. TRBV7-5 is tagged as a pseudogene. The CDR3 spans 16 residues. The CDR3 region has the DNA TGTGTCAGAAGCCCAATGGGACTAGCGTGCCAAGAGACCCAGTACTTC. The encoded protein is CVRSPMGLACQETQYF.

The chain links TRBV28 to TRBJ2-5; D is perhaps TRBD2 (5 bases). Germline-derived CDR1 and CDR2 are MDHEN and SYDVKM. The CDR3 covers 16 residues. V gave up 5 bases and J gave up 9 bases, with 25 bases separating them. CDR3 coding DNA: TGTGCCAGCAGTCCGCCTTCTTGGCGCCTAGCCGGCGCCCAGTACTTC. This codes for CASSPPSWRLAGAQYF.

V is TRBV4-1 and J is TRBJ2-3; 7 bases align to TRBD1. The CDR3 spans 16 residues. In germline, CDR1 is MGHRA, CDR2 YSYEKL. The V segment lost 4 bases and the J segment 8 bases; nucleotides outside the gene matches: 15. CDR3 bases: TGCGCCAGCAGCCGAGGCCGGGACAGAGTCCGCTCTACGCAGTATTTT. Amino acids: CASSRGRDRVRSTQYF.

J is TRBJ2-3 and V is TRBV18, with D perhaps matching TRBD2 (5 bases). The germline CDR1 and CDR2 sequences are KGHSH and LQKENI. The CDR3 spans 11 residues. Trimming stripped 6 bases from V and 7 bases from J, with 8 bases between. The CDR3 DNA reads TGTGCCAGCTCCCCGGGGAATACGCAGTATTTT. This sequence encodes CASSPGNTQYF.

V and J are TRBV4-2 and TRBJ2-7, with D tentatively TRBD2 (6 bases). This CDR3 is built from 16 residues. Trimming stripped 0 bases from V and 5 bases from J, with 17 bases between. Germline assignment: CDR1 LGHNA and CDR2 YNFKEQ. The CDR3 protein is CASSQDRASAANEQYF. CDR3 DNA sequence: TGTGCCAGCAGCCAAGATAGGGCTAGCGCTGCGAACGAGCAGTACTTC.

The chain has TRBV5-1 and TRBJ1-1, with unresolved D. Deletions cut 7 bases from V and 0 bases from J, with 10 bases between. CDR3 length: 13 amino acids. Germline V gene sequence: CDR1 SGHRS, CDR2 YFSETQ. DNA for the CDR3: TGCGCCAGCTCCGGAGGAATGAACACTGAAGCTTTCTTT. This gives the protein CASSGGMNTEAFF.

This clone came up a few times. The rearrangement joins TRBV5-1 to TRBJ1-1; D possibly corresponds to TRBD1 (5 bases). This CDR3 comprises 13 residues. Germline V gene sequence: CDR1 SGHRS, CDR2 YFSETQ. Trimming cost V 4 bases and J 4 bases, with 11 bases left between them. CDR3 DNA: TGCGCCAGCAGCCAGGCGGGGGTCACTGAAGCTTTCTTT. Its translation is CASSQAGVTEAFF.

V is TRBV28 and J is TRBJ1-4; D perhaps matches TRBD1 (5 bases). Trimming stripped 5 bases from V and 4 bases from J, with 11 bases between. Germline lookup yields CDR1 MDHEN and CDR2 SYDVKM. The CDR3 length is 14 residues. The DNA for the CDR3 is TGTGCCAGCAGTCCGCGACAGATTAATGAAAAACTGTTTTTT. This translates into CASSPRQINEKLFF.

This clone has a handful of counts. The rearrangement links TRBV7-9 to TRBJ1-1; the match to TRBD1 covers 7 bases. The CDR3 extends over 13 amino acids. Germline V gives CDR1 SEHNR, CDR2 FQNEAQ (reference sequence). The V and J ends lost 6 bases and 2 bases, in that order; junction bases with no gene match: 3. As DNA, the CDR3 is TGTGCCAGCAGACACAGGGGTAACACTGAAGCTTTCTTT. Encoded protein: CASRHRGNTEAFF.

The J gene is TRBJ2-5, the V gene TRBV28; possible D gene TRBD2, 5 bases. The CDR3 runs to 13 residues. Per the germline V gene, CDR1 is MDHEN and CDR2 is SYDVKM. The ends were cut back, 3 bases at V and 4 bases at J, with 9 bases in the middle. Here the CDR3 DNA reads TGTGCCAGCAGTTTGTTGGGGAGAGAGACCCAGTACTTC. This encodes CASSLLGRETQYF.

The chain carries TRBV7-8 and TRBJ2-3, with 10 bases matching TRBD1. This CDR3 has 17 amino acids. The V and J ends lost 2 bases and 2 bases, in that order; junction bases with no gene match: 7. Germline V gene sequence: CDR1 SGHVS, CDR2 FQNEAQ. CDR3 in DNA: TGTGCCAGCAGCTTACGGGTCAGACAGGGGGCCACAGATACGCAGTATTTT. Amino acids: CASSLRVRQGATDTQYF.

The rearrangement uses TRBV7-3 and TRBJ1-1; the D is unclear. The V gene lost 0 bases and the J gene lost 1 base, with 9 bases spanning the gap. CDR3 length equals 15 residues. Germline-derived CDR1 and CDR2 are SGHTA and FQGTGA. In nucleotides, the CDR3 is TGTGCCAGCAGCTTAACTTCGGGGTGGAACACTGAAGCTTTCTTT. This sequence encodes CASSLTSGWNTEAFF. Based on the CDR3 plus reference TRBV7-3 and TRBJ1-1, the full variable domain is GAGVSQTPSNKVTEKGKYVELRCDPISGHTALYWYRQSLGQGPEFLIYFQGTGAADDSGLPNDRFFAVRPEGSVSTLKIQRTERGDSAVYLCASSLTSGWNTEAFFGQGTRLTVV.

This sequence joins TRBV5-6 and TRBJ2-1; TRBD2 agrees at 13 bases. Germline V lookup: CDR1 SGHDT, CDR2 YYEEEE. The CDR3 is 17 amino acids. The V gene end was trimmed by 4 bases and the J gene end by 7 bases; junction bases not matched to a gene: 11. CDR3 DNA sequence: TGTGCCAGCAGCAGGACTAGCGGGGGTATAGTTTGGAATGAGCAGTTCTTC. Amino acids: CASSRTSGGIVWNEQFF.

This clone was recorded once. This sequence joins TRBV5-1 and TRBJ1-1; TRBD1 might be the D (6 bases). The CDR3 extends over 13 amino acids. CDR1 and CDR2 from the germline V gene are SGHRS and YFSETQ. The V end lost 4 bases, the J end lost 8 bases, and 15 bases lay between the germline ends. The CDR3 DNA reads as TGCGCCAGCAGCCAGACAGGCTCTAGGGAAGCTTTCTTT. Amino acids: CASSQTGSREAFF.

The rearrangement uses TRBV10-1 and TRBJ1-2, with a weak D call TRBD1 (6 bases). V lost 1 base, J lost 5 bases, and 11 bases lay in between. The CDR3 runs to 14 residues. CDR1 is WNHNN and CDR2 is SYGVQD in the germline V gene (reference sequence). CDR3 coding DNA: TGCGCCAGCAGTGAGTACGGGGGGGCGTATGGCTACACCTTC. It encodes CASSEYGGAYGYTF.

This chain uses TRBV27 with TRBJ2-3; TRBD2 might be the D (6 bases). Trimming took off 5 bases at V and 2 bases at J, with 11 bases between the two ends. The germline V gene encodes CDR1 MNHEY and CDR2 SMNVEV (reference sequence). CDR3 size: 14 residues. The CDR3 loop is CASSAPGDTDTQYF. The CDR3 DNA reads TGTGCCAGCAGTGCCCCGGGAGACACAGATACGCAGTATTTT.

The gene calls are TRBV5-4 and TRBJ1-2, with 7 bases lining up with TRBD1. The germline CDR1 and CDR2 sequences are SGHNT and YYREEE (reference sequence). There are 12 residues in the CDR3. With 10 bases clipped from V and 1 base from J, the junction kept 4 bases outside the gene matches. CDR3 DNA: TGTGCCGCGAACAGGGGTAACTATGGCTACACCTTC. It encodes CAANRGNYGYTF.

This clone was seen more than once but under ten times. The gene calls are TRBV5-1 and TRBJ1-1; tentative D call: TRBD1 (5 bases). Germline loops: CDR1 SGHRS, CDR2 YFSETQ. The CDR3 sequence is 15 residues long. Trimming pared 0 bases from V and 4 bases from J, leaving 13 bases between. The CDR3 DNA reads as TGCGCCAGCAGCTTGGGGTTGATCGGGGGCACTGAAGCTTTCTTT. It encodes CASSLGLIGGTEAFF.

The V and J genes are TRBV30 and TRBJ1-2; D is possibly TRBD1 (5 bases). The V gene lost 4 bases and the J gene lost 7 bases, with 13 bases spanning the gap. This CDR3 region has 12 residues. Germline V gene sequence: CDR1 GTSNPN, CDR2 SVGIG (reference sequence). The CDR3 loop is CAWTDRGFGYTF. CDR3 sequence (DNA): TGTGCCTGGACCGATAGGGGCTTTGGCTACACCTTC.

The CDR3 here is CAISGVGGDTEAFF. Written as DNA, the CDR3 is TGTGCCATCAGTGGGGTTGGGGGGGACACTGAAGCTTTCTTT. The chain couples TRBV10-3 to TRBJ1-1, with D possibly matching TRBD1 (5 bases). The CDR3 covers 14 residues. With 4 bases removed from V and 3 bases from J, the gap between germline ends came to 12 bases. CDR1 ENHRY and CDR2 SYGVKD come from the germline V gene.

J is TRBJ1-3 and V is TRBV29-1; tentatively, D is TRBD1 (6 bases). Trimming cost V 0 bases and J 0 bases, with 15 bases left between them. The CDR3 has 17 residues. Germline-derived CDR1 and CDR2 are SQVTM and ANQGSEA. In DNA, the CDR3 is TGCAGCGTTGAAGATGGGGGGGCCGAGAGCTCTGGAAACACCATATATTTT. It codes for CSVEDGGAESSGNTIYF.

The chain combines TRBV4-1 with TRBJ1-2; no clear D gene. Between the trimmed V and J ends, which lost 0 bases and 4 bases, there was a span of 9 bases. Germline V gene sequence: CDR1 MGHRA, CDR2 YSYEKL. CDR3 length: 14 residues. CDR3 bases: TGCGCCAGCAGCCAAGAGTCGGGGTTCTATGGCTACACCTTC. This translates into CASSQESGFYGYTF.

The genes are TRBV6-2 or TRBV6-3 and TRBJ1-1; perhaps TRBD1 as D (6 bases). Germline loops: CDR1 MNHEY, CDR2 SVGEGT. V was pared by 4 bases and J by 7 bases, with 22 bases between. This CDR3 contains 16 residues. The CDR3 reads CASSFVTFGRRGEAFF. CDR3 nucleotides: TGTGCCAGCAGTTTCGTTACGTTCGGGCGCAGGGGTGAAGCTTTCTTT.

This sequence joins TRBV25-1 and TRBJ1-2; perhaps TRBD1 as D (5 bases). The CDR3 is 14 amino acids. Germline loops: CDR1 MGHDK, CDR2 SYGVNS. Trimming shortened V by 4 bases and J by 4 bases, and 13 bases separated the two germline ends. The CDR3 DNA reads as TGTGCCAGCAGTGCTAGGGGATTTGGCTATGGCTACACCTTC. Translated, it gives CASSARGFGYGYTF.

This sequence joins TRBV5-8 and TRBJ1-1, with 10 nucleotides matching TRBD1. Trimming cost V 7 bases and J 0 bases; bases outside gene matches: 18. Germline values: CDR1 SGHTS, CDR2 YDEGEE. The CDR3 sequence is 19 residues long. Written as DNA, the CDR3 is TGTGCCAGCCAGCGGGACAGGGGCCGCCGGATCCTTCTGAACACTGAAGCTTTCTTT. Amino acid sequence: CASQRDRGRRILLNTEAFF.

The rearrangement joins TRBV18 to TRBJ2-3; D uncertain. The CDR3 loop spans 11 amino acids. CDR1 and CDR2 (germline): KGHSH, LQKENI. Trimming cost V 6 bases and J 5 bases, with 6 bases left between them. The CDR3 protein is CASSLVDTQYF. CDR3 coding DNA: TGTGCCAGCTCCCTCGTAGATACGCAGTATTTT.

This chain uses TRBV28 with TRBJ2-1, with 7 bases lining up with TRBD2. The CDR3 contains 14 residues. Per germline, CDR1 MDHEN and CDR2 SYDVKM. J gave up 9 bases and V 0 bases, and 5 bases lay outside the gene matches. CDR3 nucleotide sequence: TGTGCCAGCAGTTTATGGTGGACTAGGAGTGAGCAGTTCTTC. It codes for CASSLWWTRSEQFF.